This T cell receptor (beta chain) was identified in a study of graft-versus-host responses after intestinal transplantation. About the study: Anti-thymocyte globulin served as induction for all recipients, who then took tacrolimus and steroids for about three years.

The germline V gene has CDR1 MNHNS and CDR2 SASEGT. The CDR3 extends over 13 amino acids. Trimming left V 6 bases short and J 3 bases short, with 12 bases between. In the case of this clone: The target antigen is unknown.

Some clones are missing from TCRdb's copy, which holds only in-frame ones; the method was immunoSEQ multiplex PCR. The table includes 15,000 to 20,000 clones, 95% detected once. Study outcomes and limitations: Some GvH clones were seen earlier in gut or blood, suggesting intestinal origin. There was an association between peak levels of circulating GvH clones and early post-transplant HvG declines.

This rearrangement joins TRBV6-1 to TRBJ2-7, with D possibly TRBD2 on 6 matching bases. The sample consisted of PBMCs, taken 23 days after intestinal transplant. The sequence was obtained from a human patient who received an intestinal transplant, so some T cells may come from the graft donor. The CDR3 here is CASSAGRYYEQYF. CDR3 DNA: TGTGCCAGCAGCGCGGGACGTTACTACGAGCAGTACTTC.